This is a list of T cell receptor beta chains from one sample in a study of Ad26.COV2.S vaccination and SARS-CoV-2 variants. Produced via immunoSEQ multiplex PCR; TCRdb's table is partial and in-frame only. The table lists 150,000 to 200,000 clones, about 83% of them singletons, with under 7.5% in the top ten. This material consisted of peripheral blood, taken after recovery from COVID-19. Receptor source: a human donor who had recovered from COVID-19. CDR3s include the opening cysteine and the closing phenylalanine or tryptophan. Fields, in order: D gene, J gene, clone size, V gene, CDR3 protein, CDR3 DNA. The D gene is left open where the match is weak. Clone sizes are given selectively: once, few, many, or a class where the clone is expanded.

NA	TRBJ2-3	few	TRBV6-1	CASSEHFGDTQYF	TGTGCCAGCAGTGAACACTTTGGGGATACGCAGTATTTT
NA	TRBJ2-3	NA	TRBV11-3	CASSSGPRDTQYF	TGTGCCAGCAGCTCCGGGCCGCGAGATACGCAGTATTTT
NA	TRBJ1-6	NA	TRBV11-2	CASSLAGASSNSPLHF	TGTGCCAGCAGCCTAGCAGGGGCCAGCTCAAATTCACCCCTCCACTTT
NA	TRBJ2-3	NA	TRBV12-3/TRBV12-4	CASSLGFDTQYF	TGTGCCAGCAGTTTAGGTTTTGATACGCAGTATTTT
NA	TRBJ2-1	NA	TRBV25-1	CASIGARKNEQFF	TGTGCCAGCATCGGGGCCAGAAAGAATGAGCAGTTCTTC
TRBD2	TRBJ2-7	NA	TRBV5-4	CASSGGLAGEQYF	TGTGCCAGCAGCGGCGGACTAGCGGGCGAGCAGTACTTC
TRBD1	TRBJ1-2	NA	TRBV10-3	CAISKTGDGYTF	TGTGCCATCAGTAAGACAGGGGATGGCTACACCTTC
NA	TRBJ1-2	NA	TRBV27	CASSPSGRGYGYTF	TGTGCCAGCAGTCCCTCAGGGCGCGGCTATGGCTACACCTTC
TRBD2	TRBJ2-7	few	TRBV5-6	CASSLGDGRVNEQYF	TGTGCCAGCAGCTTGGGGGACGGGAGGGTCAACGAGCAGTACTTC
TRBD1	TRBJ2-7	NA	TRBV6-1	CASSDVSTGRHEQYF	TGTGCCAGCAGTGATGTATCGACAGGGCGCCACGAGCAGTACTTC
TRBD1	TRBJ1-2	NA	TRBV7-2	CASSLGTGNPNYGYTF	TGTGCCAGCAGCCTGGGGACAGGGAATCCTAACTATGGCTACACCTTC
TRBD2	TRBJ2-1	NA	TRBV10-3	CAISVRPSRAGGENEQFF	TGTGCCATCAGTGTGAGGCCCTCCCGCGCGGGGGGGGAGAATGAGCAGTTCTTC
NA	TRBJ2-1	once	TRBV7-6	CASSSYRGGRATNEQFF	TGTGCCAGCAGCTCCTACCGCGGGGGCCGTGCCACCAATGAGCAGTTCTTC
NA	TRBJ1-1	once	TRBV27	CASSFGTGLTEAFF	TGTGCCAGCAGTTTCGGGACGGGACTCACTGAAGCTTTCTTT
TRBD2	TRBJ2-1	NA	TRBV5-1	CASSPTAGSSNEQFF	TGCGCCAGCAGCCCTACAGCGGGGTCTTCGAATGAGCAGTTCTTC
NA	TRBJ2-5	NA	TRBV7-7	CASSLVAGSRETQYF	TGTGCCAGCAGCTTAGTGGCAGGGTCTAGGGAGACCCAGTACTTC
NA	TRBJ2-7	few	TRBV2	CASSERGPHFLVEQYF	TGTGCCAGCAGTGAAAGGGGACCCCACTTTTTAGTGGAGCAGTACTTC
TRBD1	TRBJ1-2	NA	TRBV7-8	CASSFQGGVYGYTF	TGTGCCAGCAGCTTCCAGGGGGGGGTCTATGGCTACACCTTC
NA	TRBJ2-3	NA	TRBV19	CASSRETDTQYF	TGTGCCAGTAGCAGGGAGACAGATACGCAGTATTTT
NA	TRBJ1-5	NA	TRBV28	CASILQGTGNQPQHF	TGTGCCAGCATTTTACAGGGAACGGGCAATCAGCCCCAGCATTTT
NA	TRBJ1-2	NA	TRBV11-2	CASSPVKRAGRIQGYTF	TGTGCCAGCAGCCCCGTTAAAAGGGCAGGGCGAATTCAGGGCTACACCTTC
TRBD1	TRBJ2-6	NA	TRBV2	CARKQGTGANVLTF	TGTGCCAGAAAACAGGGGACTGGGGCCAACGTCCTGACTTTC
NA	TRBJ1-1	NA	TRBV18	CASSHPTRDTEAFF	TGTGCCAGCTCACACCCGACGCGGGACACTGAAGCTTTCTTT
NA	TRBJ2-1	NA	TRBV6-5	CASTSRGRGNNEQFF	TGTGCCAGCACCTCAAGGGGCAGGGGAAACAATGAGCAGTTCTTC
TRBD1	TRBJ2-7	once	TRBV25-1	CASRGWDRGDEQYF	TGTGCCAGCAGGGGGTGGGACAGGGGCGACGAGCAGTACTTC
NA	TRBJ2-4	once	TRBV9	CASSVDQGPASGGNF	TGTGCCAGCAGCGTAGATCAGGGGCCGGCTAGCGGCGGAAACTTC
NA	TRBJ2-5	NA	TRBV28	CASSFAGGETQYF	TGTGCCAGCAGTTTTGCTGGGGGGGAGACCCAGTACTTC
NA	TRBJ1-2	NA	TRBV6-4	CASSDGDSYGYTF	TGTGCCAGCAGTGACGGCGACTCCTATGGCTACACCTTC
TRBD1	TRBJ1-6	NA	TRBV2	CATHRDRNNSPLHF	TGTGCCACCCACCGGGACAGGAATAATTCACCCCTCCACTTT
NA	TRBJ2-5	NA	TRBV29-1	CSVEDQGIQETQYF	TGCAGCGTTGAAGATCAGGGGATCCAAGAGACCCAGTACTTC
NA	TRBJ2-7	NA	TRBV6-1	CASSSQLGRYF	TGTGCCAGCAGTAGCCAACTGGGCCGGTACTTC